This T cell receptor (beta chain) was sequenced during a study of CD8+ T cells in alopecia areata. Study-level background: For the treated group, dosing was oral tofacitinib at 5 to 10 mg twice daily. Tofacitinib administration persisted for 6 to 18 months, succeeded by 6 months off drug.

The treatment here: oral pan-JAK inhibitor, 5-10 mg twice daily. Collected material from alopecia areata patients comprised lesional scalp punch biopsies and peripheral blood. V was clipped by 10 bases and J by 2 bases, with 18 bases between them. The germline V gene encodes CDR1 MNHEY and CDR2 SVGAGI. CDR3 length: 14 amino acids. Extraction of RNA preceded its reverse transcription into cDNA, which served as the sequencing template. Libraries were prepared by immunoSEQ multiplex PCR; TCRdb keeps only in-frame clonotypes and omits some of them. The top ten clones hold 4% to 5% of a sample with around 190,000 clones, roughly 64% of them seen once. Points on this clone: Its antigen is currently unknown.

Notes on the study in general: Lesional scalp displayed greater clonality than normal scalp, most notably in alopecia totalis/universalis.

The clonotype originates from a human donor with alopecia areata. The chain carries TRBV6-5 and TRBJ2-7, with TRBD1 as a possible D gene (5 bases). The source material was CD4+ T cells sorted from blood, sampled at week 4, from a patient treated with tofacitinib. The CDR3: CATTAQGRTYEQYF. The CDR3 DNA follows: TGTGCCACCACAGCCCAGGGAAGGACCTACGAGCAGTACTTC.